The T cell receptor (beta chain) described here comes from a study of CD8 T cells in Susac syndrome (dated by TCRdb to the late 2010s). Broadly, across the study: Repertoire sequencing was used to test whether CD8+ T cell activation and differentiation in Susac syndrome was antigen driven. Findings and caveats that apply to the study as a whole: The study acknowledged that relatively few individuals were included in the TCR sequencing and HLA analysis.

A word on this clonotype: The target of this receptor is not known. Per-nucleotide qualities are absent, and no much larger clonotype sits a single base away.

RNA was extracted using the RNeasy kit, and about 0.45 to 1 ug of the RNA was reverse transcribed with random hexamers. TCR beta CDR3 regions were amplified with the immunoSEQ multiplex PCR assay covering 54 Vbeta and 13 Jbeta segments. PCR amplification bias was corrected using a synthetic template baseline for primer optimization and computational correction. On the authors' methods: Only productive sequences were kept, with reads annotated to V, D and J genes according to IMGT and analyzed in immunoSEQ Analyzer. Clonality was computed as one minus Shannon entropy normalized by log2 of the number of productive unique sequences. Public and private clones were assessed among the 100 most prevalent clones of each patient and control. Clones were defined as Susac-specific if absent from the healthy and MS cohorts, from roughly 1,100 published viral clones and from other ImmuneACCESS disease sequences. TCRdb applied fastp at Q25 and MiXCR to the public reads, then kept only in-frame beta chains. For every CDR3 protein sequence, its rows merge into one entry that carries the most common genes and DNA. V and J calls and clone size were set by TCRdb, not the authors. For this sample there are hundreds of thousands of distinct CDR3 sequences; around 95% appear just once. The ten top clones hold roughly 0.1% of the sample.

Peripheral blood CD8+ and CD4+ T cells from healthy donors, Susac syndrome patients and multiple sclerosis patients were profiled using high-throughput TCR beta sequencing. The multiple sclerosis controls were treatment-naive patients whose relapsing-remitting disease, either stable or active, fulfilled the revised McDonald criteria. Bulk CD8+ and CD4+ T cells were purified by magnetic negative isolation, whereas CD8+ TEMRA cells were enriched by FACS. Blood was drawn into EDTA tubes, processed within 24 hours, and PBMCs were isolated by density gradient centrifugation. PBMCs destined for TCR sequencing were cryopreserved in liquid nitrogen and later thawed in a 37 °C water bath. The sorted or isolated CD4+, CD8+ and CD8+ TEMRA cells had a purity of 90% or higher. CDR1 and CDR2, per the germline V gene, are KGHSH and LQKENI. The CDR3 covers 14 residues, taking in both the cysteine and the phenylalanine. The kept DNA is CDR3 alone, 42 bases in frame from the first base. V drops 1 base and J drops 4 bases, leaving 10 bases in between.

The TCR was taken from a human donor with multiple sclerosis. Sequences were obtained from CD4+ T cells from PBMCs. The rearranged segments are TRBV18 and TRBJ2-5; there is no confident call for the D gene. The CDR3 here reads CASSPLGKPETQYF. The DNA sequence is TGTGCCAGCTCACCACTGGGGAAGCCAGAGACCCAGTACTTC.